Listed here is a single T cell receptor (beta chain). This clone occurred a few times. Its recognized antigen is unknown. There are no base qualities to consult, and no much larger clone falls within one base. Receptors were amplified or captured by the immunoSEQ multiplex PCR assay. For the multiplex PCR, a mixture combining 60 forward primers for TCR Vbeta segments and 13 reverse primers for TCR Jbeta segments was used. Amplification of the CDR3 region of rearranged TCR beta genes was performed with a multiplex PCR assay on genomic DNA. The amplified TCR beta libraries were sequenced on the Illumina HiSeq System as 87-base-pair reads. Per the authors' processing: Across the 670 or so repertoires, a later analysis counted about 81 million unique TCR beta chains, roughly 11 million of which were shared by at least two donors. A nearest-neighbor algorithm error-corrected the raw reads and collapsed the reads into unique sequences, merging closely related sequences to remove PCR and sequencing errors. V, D and J gene segments were assigned by aligning CDR3 sequences to IMGT reference sequences. For a sequence to be retained, at least a six-nucleotide match to both a V gene segment and a J gene segment was required. Rearrangements were classified as productive when the CDR3 lacked stop codons and remained in frame with V and J, and all other rearrangements were classified as non-productive. CDR3 was defined by IMGT convention, running from the second conserved V-encoded cysteine to the conserved J-encoded phenylalanine. Sequences without an unambiguous match to a single V gene segment were excluded from the earlier analysis of approximately 560 of the donors. An earlier analysis of 450 to 650 of the donors called V segments functional above 56.7% productive rearrangements and segregating when the between-donor standard deviation exceeded 5%. A statistical classification framework was built for diagnosing cytomegalovirus status from the catalog of TCR beta chain sequences. A later analysis assigned V and J genes by comparing TCR nucleotide sequences with IMGT/GENE-DB human TR gene sequences. The TCRdist pipeline was used in a later analysis to assign CDR3 sequences and most-parsimonious VDJ recombination scenarios. In a later analysis, each TCR beta chain was defined by its CDR3 amino acid sequence together with its V-gene family, and reads lacking a unique V-gene family were excluded. In a later analysis, some 600 highly shared, low-generation-probability nucleotide sequences were removed to address suspected cross-contamination and a sequencing artifact. For each public chain, a later analysis derived a clonal expansion index from normalized ranks of inferred template counts within each repertoire. Generation probabilities in a later analysis came from a VDJ recombination model fitted to out-of-frame rearrangements, and those results were checked against IGoR. In a later analysis, TCR-TCR, TCR-HLA and TCR-CMV co-occurrence was scored with hypergeometric tests, and a repertoire-size bias correction was applied to TCR pairs. False discovery rates were estimated in a later analysis by permuting HLA or CMV assignments 20 times. A later analysis grouped co-occurring TCRs with DBSCAN, adding TCRdist sequence similarity when clustering within HLA-allele-positive subsets. Repertoires with fewer than 30,000 or more than 120,000 public chains were left out of co-occurrence clustering, as were several repertoires with anomalous nucleotide sharing. TCRdb's version of the immuneACCESS table is confined to in-frame rearrangements and falls short of the full clone set. An unresolved V gene accounts for under half of the shortfall where checked; the remainder is of unknown origin. Clone size and the V and J calls come from that table; the DNA yielded D and trimming. For this sample the table gives more than 60,000 clones, of which around 80% were detected only once. Approximately 3% of the sample goes to the ten largest clones.

The data belong to a study of cytomegalovirus exposure and HLA in healthy donors (dated by TCRdb to about 2017). Concerning the study at large: An earlier analysis of 587 of the donors reported 250 to 300 Gb of sequence data and around 100 million unique TCR beta sequences obtained from 150 million to 200 million T cells. Roughly 300 gigabases of sequencing data and tens of millions of unique TCR sequences were included in an early release covering about 620 HLA-typed donors. The genetic ancestry cluster associated with self-reported Caucasian donors included about four fifths of the roughly 390 genotyped donors. The study was designed to test whether signatures of past pathogen exposure could be identified by cataloging public T cell receptors. The study profiled the T cell repertoires of 666 subjects by immunosequencing and related them to cytomegalovirus serostatus. A separate validation cohort of roughly 120 different subjects was used in addition to the approximately 610-subject first cohort. To predict cytomegalovirus infection status, the study combined high-throughput TCR immunosequencing, statistical association of individual TCRs with disease status, and machine learning. To study patterns of TCR occurrence, a later analysis re-analyzed previously published TCR beta repertoires from more than 550 donors and added high-resolution HLA genotyping. The later analysis used no new phenotypic data to find candidate immune exposures, relying instead on TCR beta sequences and their occurrence across donors. An earlier analysis of 587 of the donors used high-throughput TCR beta sequencing to judge whether each TCR beta V gene segment behaved as functional or pseudogenic. Donor age, sex, ethnicity and CMV serostatus were compiled together with the repertoire data. Genome-wide SNP genotypes for about 65% of the 666 donors were used in a later genetic analysis, which treated that subset as a discovery cohort. All discovery cohort repertoires had been generated using a single sequencing platform. Class I and class II HLA loci were covered by the typing at four-digit resolution. The number of typed donors differed by locus: 629-630 for A, B, C, DRB1 and DQB1; approximately 520 for DQA1; 606 for DPA1; and roughly 450 for DPB1. Because of strong linkage in the cohort, five DR-DQ haplotypes were treated as single units for association and clustering. Across roughly 420 genotyped donors of the cohort, an average of approximately 200,000 unique TCR beta nucleotide sequences per donor were sequenced, and roughly 20% of those sequences were non-productive. Findings and caveats that apply to the study as a whole: Most CMV-associated TCR beta chains appeared to be HLA-restricted in a later analysis, and the HLA associations seemed to be driven largely by CMV exposure. A group of highly shared sequence variants was considered likely to be a technical artifact of the sequencing pipeline. The earlier analysis of some 560 of the donors excluded roughly 17 rarely observed V segments, including chromosome 9 orphons, because counts were too low. The presence/absence analyses assumed that sequencing depth was roughly uniform across donors, and that assumption may not be true. This cohort had only TCR beta chains sequenced, and the lack of alpha or paired-chain data limited which features could be detected. Immune exposure information for the cohort was limited to CMV serostatus. The classifier was reported to diagnose cytomegalovirus status with high specificity and sensitivity in both the original and validation cohorts. In an earlier analysis of about 540 of the donors, most TCR beta V segments were observed in productive rearrangements about 87% or about 30% of the time, broadly matching IMGT annotations. A later analysis found that TCR association rates varied across HLA loci, with DRB1 alleles showing the most associated TCRs and HLA-C alleles the fewest. A few of the identified cytomegalovirus-associated TCR beta chains were confirmed in vitro to be specific for cytomegalovirus antigens. A later genetic analysis associated a missense DCLRE1C variant with V-gene and J-gene trimming of TCR beta chains, and an independent cohort replicated the association. Some IMGT-functional V segments, including TRBV6-2 and TRBV6-3, could not be told apart with the 87-base-pair reads, so those segments were excluded. Correlated functional status among segregating V segments might reflect linkage disequilibrium, but an unknown experimental factor could not be ruled out. Compared with equally common non-associated chains, HLA-associated TCR beta chains in a later analysis were more clonally expanded and had lower generation probabilities. In the study, some 160 TCR beta chains were listed as associated with cytomegalovirus. When HLA alleles, especially DR and DQ, strongly co-occurred, TCR associations were difficult to assign to individual alleles. The authors suggested that the approach could potentially be extended to other disease states and immunological phenotypes. In a later analysis, 16,951 TCR beta sequences were associated with specific HLA alleles at a false discovery rate of 0.05. A later analysis reported that several top co-occurrence clusters appeared linked to parvovirus B19, influenza, CMV and Epstein-Barr virus. Because some donors lacked HLA typing at each locus, the association tests relied only on the typed subset. A further reported finding was that TCR beta sequences accurately predicted the HLA-A and HLA-B alleles for most subjects in the first cohort. According to a later genetic analysis, donors in an Asian-associated ancestry cluster had fewer N-insertions in productive TCRs than the approximately 700-donor mean. Across donors, most TCR sequences were observed very rarely, whereas some public TCRs were present in many individuals.

Trimmed from V: 2 bases; trimmed from J: 6 bases; junction bases lacking a gene match: 6. CDR1 and CDR2 are drawn from the germline V gene: MNHEY, SVGAGI. Including cysteine and phenylalanine, the CDR3 has 14 amino acids. The CDR3 DNA has 42 bases and is translated from base 1. The cohort was made up of several hundred healthy bone marrow donors. At the time of sampling, every cohort member was nominally healthy, though immune exposures that went unrecorded were likely present. The donor tested CMV seronegative, placing the donor among the 350 or so seronegative members of the cohort. Each donor provided a peripheral blood sample, and peripheral blood mononuclear cells were used for TCR beta sequencing. The Qiagen DNeasy Blood Extraction Kit was used to extract genomic DNA from the blood cell samples.

The sequencing sample was made of PBMCs. This receptor was identified in a woman aged 30 to 39 in good health and CMV-seronegative. Here the chain combines TRBV6-5 and TRBJ2-7; 8 middle bases align to TRBD1. The DNA reads TGTGCCAGCAGTTACCGCGGACAGGGTTCCGAGCAGTACTTC. Its translation reads: CASSYRGQGSEQYF.